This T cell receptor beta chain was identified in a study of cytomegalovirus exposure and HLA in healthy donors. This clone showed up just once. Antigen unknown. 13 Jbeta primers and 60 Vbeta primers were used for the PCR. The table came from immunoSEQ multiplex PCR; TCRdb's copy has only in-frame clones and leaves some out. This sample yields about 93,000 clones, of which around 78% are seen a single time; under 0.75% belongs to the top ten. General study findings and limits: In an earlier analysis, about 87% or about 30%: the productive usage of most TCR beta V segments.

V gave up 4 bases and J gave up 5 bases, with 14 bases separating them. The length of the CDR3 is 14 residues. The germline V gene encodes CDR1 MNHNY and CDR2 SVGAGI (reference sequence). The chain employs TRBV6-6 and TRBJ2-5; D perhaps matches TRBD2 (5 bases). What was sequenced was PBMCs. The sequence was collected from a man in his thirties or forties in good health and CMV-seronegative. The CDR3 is CASSSPVAGETQYF. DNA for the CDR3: TGTGCCAGCAGTTCTCCCGTTGCGGGCGAGACCCAGTACTTC.